This T cell receptor (beta chain) originates from a study of T cells in Graves' hyperthyroidism and ophthalmopathy. Study-level findings and limits: Peripheral blood also featured most of the thyroid clonotypes expanded above 0.001.

Germline V lookup: CDR1 SEHNR, CDR2 FQNEAQ (reference sequence). The ends were cut back, 1 base at V and 5 bases at J, with 10 bases in the middle. The CDR3 covers 14 residues. TCR beta CDR3 regions were amplified from RNA. The HTBI primer set served for first-round RT-PCR of the TCR CDR3. MiXCR, applied by TCRdb to the multiplex PCR reads, yields one record per CDR3 protein. The repertoire holds approximately 300,000 distinct CDR3 sequences, with over 15% as singletons. Under 3 months was the duration of disease in ophthalmopathy patients, who also had a Clinical Activity Score of at least 3 and a NOSPECS grade of at least 4. This clonotype was detected many times. Antigen specificity is unknown.

J is TRBJ2-3 and V is TRBV7-9; the D gene is possibly TRBD1 (5 bases). The sequenced sample was blood. This sequence was found in a woman in her fifties or sixties with Graves' ophthalmopathy. Here the CDR3 reads CASSLEGPVDTQYF. The CDR3, as DNA: TGTGCCAGCAGCTTAGAGGGGCCCGTAGATACGCAGTATTTT.